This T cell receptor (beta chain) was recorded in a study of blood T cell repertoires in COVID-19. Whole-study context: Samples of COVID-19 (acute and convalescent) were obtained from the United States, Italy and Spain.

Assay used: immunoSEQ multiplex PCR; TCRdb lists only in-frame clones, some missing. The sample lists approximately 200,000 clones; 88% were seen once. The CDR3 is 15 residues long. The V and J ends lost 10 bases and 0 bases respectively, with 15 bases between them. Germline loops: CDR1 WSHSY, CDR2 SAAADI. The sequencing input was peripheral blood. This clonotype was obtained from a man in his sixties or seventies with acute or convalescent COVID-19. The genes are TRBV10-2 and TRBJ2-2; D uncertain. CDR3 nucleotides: TGCGCCACCCGTGGCGGCGCTCCGAACACCGGGGAGCTGTTTTTT. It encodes CATRGGAPNTGELFF.